This T cell receptor beta chain was profiled in a study of molecular identifiers for immune sequencing clone quantification. Germline V gene lookup returns CDR1 LNHDA and CDR2 SQIVND (reference sequence). V lost 3 bases and J lost 7; bases outside the gene matches: 7. The CDR3 loop spans 15 amino acids. Using a CD8+CD4-CCR7+CD45RA+ phenotype, naive CD8 T cells were sorted. Study-wide results and limits: Reports indicate spiked Jurkat TCR RNA from one cell could be found among approximately 1 million naive cells. Barcodes shared by identical TCR molecules could lead to underestimated sizes of highly expanded clones. Under 1% of molecules in naive cells, but over 98% of effector molecules, belonged to clones above 20 RNA copies.

Each CDR3 protein is one row after TCRdb ran MiXCR on the PCR reads. The sample records roughly 86,000 distinct CDR3 sequences, about 20% being singletons. This clonotype was found many times. What it recognizes is unknown. V usage is TRBV19 and J usage is TRBJ1-5, with TRBD1 identical over 9 bases. This receptor was identified in a human donor in good health. Some libraries in this study had Jurkat cell RNA spiked in. Material: naive CD8+ T cells from blood, with Jurkat cell RNA spiked in. Subset specified: FACS-sorted CD8+CD4-CCR7+CD45RA+ naive T cells. The CDR3 coding sequence is TGTGCCAGTAGTATCTCACAGGGGGCTGGACAGCCCCAGCATTTT. The encoded protein is CASSISQGAGQPQHF. Full variable domain (outside the CDR3, taken from reference TRBV19 and TRBJ1-5): DGGITQSPKYLFRKEGQNVTLSCEQNLNHDAMYWYRQDPGQGLRLIYYSQIVNDFQKGDIAEGYSVSREKKESFPLTVTSAQKNPTAFYLCASSISQGAGQPQHFGDGTRLSIL.